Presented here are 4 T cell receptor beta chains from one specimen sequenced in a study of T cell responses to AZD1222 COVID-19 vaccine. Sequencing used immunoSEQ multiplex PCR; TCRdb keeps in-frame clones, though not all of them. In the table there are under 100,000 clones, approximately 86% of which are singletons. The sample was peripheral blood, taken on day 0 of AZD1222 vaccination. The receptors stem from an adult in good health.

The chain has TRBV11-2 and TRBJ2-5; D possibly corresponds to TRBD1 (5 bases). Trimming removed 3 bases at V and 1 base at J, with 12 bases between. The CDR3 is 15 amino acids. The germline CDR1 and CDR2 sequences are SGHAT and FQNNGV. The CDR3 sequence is CASSFGQLSQETQYF. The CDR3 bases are TGTGCCAGCAGCTTTGGACAACTCTCCCAAGAGACCCAGTACTTC. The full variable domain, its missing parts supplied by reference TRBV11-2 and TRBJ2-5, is EAGVAQSPRYKIIEKRQSVAFWCNPISGHATLYWYQQILGQGPKLLIQFQNNGVVDDSQLPKDRFSAERLKGVDSTLKIQPAKLEDSAVYLCASSFGQLSQETQYFGPGTRLLVL.

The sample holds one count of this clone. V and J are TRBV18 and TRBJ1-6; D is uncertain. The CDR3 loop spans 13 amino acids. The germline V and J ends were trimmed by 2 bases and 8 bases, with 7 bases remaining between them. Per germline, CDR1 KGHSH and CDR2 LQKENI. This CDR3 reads CASSPSRDSPLHF. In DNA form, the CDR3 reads TGTGCCAGCTCACCAAGTCGGGATTCACCCCTCCACTTT.

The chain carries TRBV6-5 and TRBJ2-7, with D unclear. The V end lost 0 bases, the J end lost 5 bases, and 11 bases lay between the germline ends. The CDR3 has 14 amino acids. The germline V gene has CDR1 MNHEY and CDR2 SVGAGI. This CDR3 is CASSYSTALDEQYF. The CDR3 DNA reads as TGTGCCAGCAGTTACTCGACGGCCCTGGACGAGCAGTACTTC.

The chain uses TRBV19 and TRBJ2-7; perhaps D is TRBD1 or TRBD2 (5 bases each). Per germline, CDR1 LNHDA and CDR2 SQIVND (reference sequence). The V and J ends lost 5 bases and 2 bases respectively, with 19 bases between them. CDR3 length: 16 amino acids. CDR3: CASSETANRAAYEQYF. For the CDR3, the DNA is TGTGCCAGTAGTGAGACAGCAAACCGAGCGGCCTACGAGCAGTACTTC.